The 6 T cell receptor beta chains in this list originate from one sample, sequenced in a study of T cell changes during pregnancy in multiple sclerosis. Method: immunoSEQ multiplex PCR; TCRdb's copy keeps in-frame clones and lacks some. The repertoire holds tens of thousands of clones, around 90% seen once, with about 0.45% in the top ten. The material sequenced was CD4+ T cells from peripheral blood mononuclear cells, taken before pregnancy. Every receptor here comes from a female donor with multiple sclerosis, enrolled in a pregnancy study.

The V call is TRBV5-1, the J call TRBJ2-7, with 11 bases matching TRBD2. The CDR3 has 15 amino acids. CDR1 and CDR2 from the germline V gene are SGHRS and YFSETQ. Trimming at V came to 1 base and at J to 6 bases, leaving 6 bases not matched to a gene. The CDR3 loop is CASSLSLAGGFEQYF. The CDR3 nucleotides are TGCGCCAGCAGCTTGTCTCTAGCGGGAGGTTTCGAGCAGTACTTC.

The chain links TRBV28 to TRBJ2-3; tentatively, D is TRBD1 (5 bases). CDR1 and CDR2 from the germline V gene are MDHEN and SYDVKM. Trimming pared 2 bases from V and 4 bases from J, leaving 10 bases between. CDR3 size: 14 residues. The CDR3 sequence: CASSLAGRSDTQYF. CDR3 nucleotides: TGTGCCAGCAGTTTAGCAGGGCGCTCAGATACGCAGTATTTT.

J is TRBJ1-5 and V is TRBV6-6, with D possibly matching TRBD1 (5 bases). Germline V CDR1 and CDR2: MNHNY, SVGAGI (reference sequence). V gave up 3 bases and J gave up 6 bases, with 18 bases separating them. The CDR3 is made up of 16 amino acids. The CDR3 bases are TGTGCCAGCAGTTATCCTATGGACATCATAGCTCAGCCCCAGCATTTT. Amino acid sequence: CASSYPMDIIAQPQHF.

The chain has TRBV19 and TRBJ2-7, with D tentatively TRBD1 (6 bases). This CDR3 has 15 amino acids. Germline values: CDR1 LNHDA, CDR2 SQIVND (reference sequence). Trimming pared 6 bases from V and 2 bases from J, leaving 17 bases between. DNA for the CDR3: TGTGCCAGTAGCGCTAGCCAGAGGGGGACCTACGAGCAGTACTTC. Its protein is CASSASQRGTYEQYF.

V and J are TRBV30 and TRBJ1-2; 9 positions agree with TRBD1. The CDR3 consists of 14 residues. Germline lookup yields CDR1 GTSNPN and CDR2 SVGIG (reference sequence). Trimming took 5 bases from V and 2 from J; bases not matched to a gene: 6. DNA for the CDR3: TGTGCCTGGGACAGACAGGGGGTGAACTATGGCTACACCTTC. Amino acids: CAWDRQGVNYGYTF.

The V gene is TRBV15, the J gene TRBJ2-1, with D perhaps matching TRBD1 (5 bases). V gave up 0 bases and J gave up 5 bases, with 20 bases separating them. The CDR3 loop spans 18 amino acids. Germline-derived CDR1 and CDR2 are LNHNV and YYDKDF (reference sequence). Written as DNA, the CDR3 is TGTGCCACCAGCAGAGATGGTCAGGGTAGGTCCTGGGACAATGAGCAGTTCTTC. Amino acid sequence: CATSRDGQGRSWDNEQFF. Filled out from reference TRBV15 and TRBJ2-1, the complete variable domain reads DAMVIQNPRYQVTQFGKPVTLSCSQTLNHNVMYWYQQKSSQAPKLLFHYYDKDFNNEADTPDNFQSRRPNTSFCFLDIRSPGLGDTAMYLCATSRDGQGRSWDNEQFFGPGTRLTVL.